This T cell receptor (beta chain) appears in the sequencing data of a study of T cells in Graves' hyperthyroidism and ophthalmopathy. Whole-study results and caveats: Patients with ophthalmopathy were separated from those with stable hyperthyroidism by a 13 V-J model. Most thyroid-expanded clonotypes above 0.001 were also found in blood. Ophthalmopathy was model-predicted a median roughly 6.3 months pre-onset.

This clonotype was counted ten times or more. No antigen is known for it. Thyroid ultrasound, orbital computed tomography, clinical symptoms, and serum thyroxine and TRAb underpinned diagnoses. The CDR3 sequence is 14 residues long. Looked up from germline, CDR1 is SGHVS and CDR2 is FQNEAQ. V was pared by 0 bases and J by 5 bases, with 10 bases between. The CDR3 regions of TCR beta were amplified from RNA transcripts. A first-round RT-PCR of the TCR CDR3 used the HTBI primer set. TCRdb independently ran MiXCR on the multiplex PCR reads; one entry per CDR3 protein. The table includes 660,000 or so distinct CDR3 sequences, just under 45% detected once.

V and J are TRBV7-8 and TRBJ2-5, with D uncertain. The sample consisted of peripheral blood or thyroid tissue (not recorded which). This clonotype was obtained from an adult man with Graves' disease, either hyperthyroidism or ophthalmopathy (not recorded which). DNA for the CDR3: TGTGCCAGCAGCTTAGCGCTAGTCCAGGAGACCCAGTACTTC. Protein product: CASSLALVQETQYF. Full variable domain (missing parts from reference TRBV7-8 and TRBJ2-5): GAGVSQSPRYKVAKRGQDVALRCDPISGHVSLFWYQQALGQGPEFLTYFQNEAQLDKSGLPSDRFFAERPEGSVSTLKIQRTQQEDSAVYLCASSLALVQETQYFGPGTRLLVL.